This entry lists 21 T cell receptor beta chains sequenced from one sample in a study of blood T cells in healthy people across ages. Alongside a J-beta primer mix, a sample-barcoded 5' primer served in a second PCR lasting roughly 6 to 11 cycles. TCRdb processed the 5' RACE reads anew with MiXCR; each CDR3 protein has one entry. Of fewer than 900,000 distinct CDR3 sequences in the sample, about 34% were seen once. Sequencing used blood. The receptors stem from a man younger than 35 in good health.

This clonotype was counted a few times. This chain links TRBV6-2 or TRBV6-3 with TRBJ2-1; a weak D match, TRBD2 (5 bases). This CDR3 has 16 amino acids. Trimming stripped 4 bases from V and 0 bases from J, with 13 bases between. Germline CDR1 MNHEY, CDR2 SVGEGT. CDR3 coding DNA: TGTGCCAGCAGTTCCCACAGTGGGAGCTCCTACAATGAGCAGTTCTTC. Its translation is CASSSHSGSSYNEQFF.

This sequence joins TRBV9 and TRBJ2-5, with 12 bases fitting TRBD2. The length of the CDR3 is 15 residues. Losses at the gene ends were 0 bases for V and 11 bases for J; bases not matched to a gene: 8. Germline assignment: CDR1 SGDLS and CDR2 YYNGEE. The CDR3 sequence: CASSVAPSGGGEQYF. DNA for the CDR3: TGTGCCAGCAGCGTAGCCCCTAGCGGGGGGGGTGAGCAGTACTTC. Full variable domain (rest looked up from reference TRBV9 and TRBJ2-5): DSGVTQTPKHLITATGQRVTLRCSPRSGDLSVYWYQQSLDQGLQFLIQYYNGEERAKGNILERFSAQQFPDLHSELNLSSLELGDSALYFCASSVAPSGGGEQYFGPGTRLLVL.

The V and J genes are TRBV5-1 and TRBJ2-7; TRBD1 is a possible D gene (5 bases). The CDR3 consists of 13 residues. With 4 bases removed from V and 1 base from J, the gap between germline ends came to 9 bases. The germline gives CDR1 SGHRS, CDR2 YFSETQ. The CDR3 bases are TGCGCCAGCAGCACCACAGGTTCCTACGAGCAGTACTTC. Encoded protein: CASSTTGSYEQYF.

CDR3: CASSSPEQGALYNEQYF. In DNA, the CDR3 is TGTGCCAGCAGCTCCCCGGAACAGGGTGCCCTATACAATGAGCAGTACTTC. This sequence joins TRBV12-3 or TRBV12-4 and TRBJ2-1, with D possibly matching TRBD1 (6 bases). The J call may be incorrect, as the DNA end agrees better with TRBJ2-7. The CDR3 is 17 amino acids.

A note on this clonotype: Given a much more abundant clone one base away, this may be a read error. The chain carries TRBV6-2 or TRBV6-3 and TRBJ2-1; 8 bases line up with TRBD2. The CDR3 consists of 14 residues. The J segment lost 13 bases and the V segment lost 7 bases, leaving 15 bases of the junction unmatched. The V gene's germline CDR1 is MNHEY and CDR2 SVGEGT. The CDR3 DNA is TGTGCCAGCACCTCGGGGACTAGTACAGAGACCCAGTTCTTC. This translates into CASTSGTSTETQFF.

The table lists this clonotype with a few counts. The chain couples TRBV20-1 to TRBJ2-5; TRBD2 might be the D (6 bases). The CDR3 consists of 15 residues. The ends were cut back, 0 bases at V and 0 bases at J, with 11 bases in the middle. Looked up from germline, CDR1 is DFQATT and CDR2 is SNEGSKA (reference sequence). The CDR3 coding sequence is TGCAGTGCTAGAGATGGGGACTCCCACCAAGAGACCCAGTACTTC. Translated, it gives CSARDGDSHQETQYF.

The chain joins TRBV27 to TRBJ2-4; no firm D call. With the DNA end fitting TRBJ2-7 better, the J assignment may be wrong. CDR3 length equals 15 residues. The germline V gene encodes CDR1 MNHEY and CDR2 SMNVEV (reference sequence). Here the CDR3 DNA reads TGTGCCAGCAGTTTATTTCCGGCTTCCCTCTACGAGCAGTACTTC. It codes for CASSLFPASLYEQYF.

This clonotype has more than one count but fewer than ten. The J gene is TRBJ2-4, the V gene TRBV29-1, with D hard to call. The V gene lost 4 bases and the J gene lost 7 bases, with 8 bases spanning the gap. This CDR3 has 11 amino acids. Per the germline V gene, CDR1 is SQVTM and CDR2 is ANQGSEA. DNA for the CDR3: TGCAGCGTTGTGTCGGCGAACATTCAGTACTTC. Residues: CSVVSANIQYF.

The gene calls are TRBV7-2 and TRBJ2-1; 8 nucleotides agree with TRBD2. The CDR3 covers 17 residues. Germline CDR1 is SGHTA and CDR2 is FQGNSA. V shed 1 base, J shed 1 base, and the junction held 6 bases outside the gene matches. This CDR3 is CASSLGLGRGSYNEQFF. In DNA, the CDR3 is TGTGCCAGCAGCTTAGGGCTCGGGAGGGGGTCCTACAATGAGCAGTTCTTC.

The rearrangement uses TRBV5-1 and TRBJ2-1; TRBD2 matches at 12 bases. CDR1 is SGHRS and CDR2 is YFSETQ in the germline V gene. Trimming took 4 bases from V and 7 from J; bases not matched to a gene: 6. The CDR3 runs 15 residues. The CDR3 region has the DNA TGCGCCAGCAGCCAGACTAGCGGGGGAAATAATGAGCAGTTCTTC. It specifies CASSQTSGGNNEQFF. The variable domain in full, completed from reference TRBV5-1 and TRBJ2-1, reads KAGVTQTPRYLIKTRGQQVTLSCSPISGHRSVSWYQQTPGQGLQFLFEYFSETQRNKGNFPGRFSGRQFSNSRSEMNVSTLELGDSALYLCASSQTSGGNNEQFFGPGTRLTVL.

This chain joins TRBV20-1 and TRBJ2-3; 16 bases agree with TRBD2. V trimming: 2 bases; J trimming: 3 bases; junction bases outside the gene matches: 5. The germline CDR1 and CDR2 sequences are DFQATT and SNEGSKA (reference sequence). The CDR3 spans 17 residues. CDR3 in amino acids: CSARLGLAGGKTDTQYF. The CDR3 DNA reads TGCAGTGCTAGATTGGGACTAGCGGGGGGGAAGACAGATACGCAGTATTTT.

Details on this clonotype: A much more abundant neighbour one base away suggests this may be a read error. This chain uses TRBV20-1 with TRBJ2-5; a possible D gene is TRBD2 (5 bases). Germline V gives CDR1 DFQATT, CDR2 SNEGSKA (reference sequence). The CDR3 runs 14 residues. The CDR3, as DNA: TGCAGTACTAGAGATCTAGGGAGACAAGAGACCCAGTACTTC. Its translation is CSTRDLGRQETQYF.

This clonotype was detected only a few times. One base away lies a much larger clone, so this may be a sequencing read error. This chain connects TRBV12-3 or TRBV12-4 to TRBJ2-1; 16 bases fit TRBD2. The closer fit of TRBJ2-7 to the DNA end suggests the J call may be wrong. The CDR3 runs to 18 residues. The CDR3 region is CASRPGTSGGDSYNEQYF. CDR3 coding DNA: TGTGCCAGCAGACCCGGGACTAGCGGGGGGGATTCCTACAATGAGCAGTACTTC.

This clonotype has only a few counts. The V gene is TRBV5-1, the J gene TRBJ2-1; 12 bases are a match to TRBD1. Germline trimming cut 0 bases from V and 9 bases from J; bases unmatched to any gene: 7. Germline CDR1 reads SGHRS; CDR2 reads YFSETQ. The CDR3 runs to 16 residues. Here the CDR3 reads CASSLEGQGARLEQFF. CDR3 coding DNA: TGCGCCAGCAGCTTGGAGGGACAGGGGGCGCGACTTGAGCAGTTCTTC.

This clonotype was observed a few times. This chain uses TRBV20-1 with TRBJ2-3; 11 nucleotides line up with TRBD2. Germline values: CDR1 DFQATT, CDR2 SNEGSKA (reference sequence). The trim removed 3 bases at V and 7 bases at J, leaving 12 bases unmatched. This CDR3 is 16 amino acids long. As DNA, the CDR3 is TGCAGTGCTAGGAAGGATAGCGGGGGGGCTGGGAATACGCAGTATTTT. It encodes CSARKDSGGAGNTQYF.

This clonotype was observed many times. One end of the junction varies from germline; a read error may be responsible. The rearrangement uses TRBV5-1 and TRBJ2-1; maybe TRBD2 (5 bases). The CDR3 length is 15 residues. The V gene's germline CDR1 is SGHRS and CDR2 YFSETQ. The CDR3 spells CASSLDSPSYNEQFF. The CDR3 DNA reads as TGTGCCAGCAGCCTGGACTCTCCGTCCTACAATGAGCAGTTCTTC.

The CDR3 loop is CASSYSSGGSDEQYF. DNA for the CDR3: TGTGCCAGCAGTTACTCTAGCGGGGGAAGCGACGAGCAGTACTTC. The J gene is TRBJ2-7, the V gene TRBV6-2 or TRBV6-3; 9 positions agree with TRBD2. CDR3 size: 15 residues. Unmatched junction bases numbered 5, after V lost 0 bases and J lost 5 bases. Germline CDR1 and CDR2: MNHEY and SVGEGT.

This rearrangement joins TRBV5-4 to TRBJ1-1; unclear D gene. The length of the CDR3 is 14 residues. CDR1 SGHNT and CDR2 YYREEE come from the germline V gene (reference sequence). V shed 5 bases and J shed 1 base, with 12 bases lying between them. The CDR3 nucleotides read TGTGCCAGCAGACCCTTTACGGGGAACACTGAAGCTTTCTTT. Protein product: CASRPFTGNTEAFF.

This clonotype was seen only a few times. The genes are TRBV10-3 and TRBJ2-1; D could derive from TRBD1 or TRBD2 (5 bases each). The V gene's germline CDR1 is ENHRY and CDR2 SYGVKD. The V end was cut by 7 bases, the J end by 0 bases, with 13 bases between. This CDR3 is built from 15 residues. CDR3 amino acids: CAIKDSGVSYNEQFF. The CDR3 DNA sequence: TGTGCCATCAAAGACAGCGGTGTCTCCTACAATGAGCAGTTCTTC.

This clonotype has a handful of counts. The V call is TRBV30, the J call TRBJ2-7; 13 bases line up with TRBD2. With 6 bases clipped from V and 0 bases from J, the junction kept 2 bases outside the gene matches. The CDR3 totals 14 residues. The germline CDR1 and CDR2 sequences are GTSNPN and SVGIG (reference sequence). The CDR3 loop is CACRTSGSSYEQYF. The CDR3 nucleotides read TGTGCCTGTCGGACTAGCGGGAGCTCCTACGAGCAGTACTTC.

This clonotype was counted many times. The CDR3 DNA sequence: TGTGCCAGCAGTGTAGGCAGGAACACTGAAGCTTTCTTT. It is translated as CASSVGRNTEAFF. The rearrangement uses TRBV12-3 or TRBV12-4 and TRBJ1-1, with D uncertain. V was cut by 5 bases and J by 1 base, with 8 bases left in between. The CDR3 runs to 13 residues.